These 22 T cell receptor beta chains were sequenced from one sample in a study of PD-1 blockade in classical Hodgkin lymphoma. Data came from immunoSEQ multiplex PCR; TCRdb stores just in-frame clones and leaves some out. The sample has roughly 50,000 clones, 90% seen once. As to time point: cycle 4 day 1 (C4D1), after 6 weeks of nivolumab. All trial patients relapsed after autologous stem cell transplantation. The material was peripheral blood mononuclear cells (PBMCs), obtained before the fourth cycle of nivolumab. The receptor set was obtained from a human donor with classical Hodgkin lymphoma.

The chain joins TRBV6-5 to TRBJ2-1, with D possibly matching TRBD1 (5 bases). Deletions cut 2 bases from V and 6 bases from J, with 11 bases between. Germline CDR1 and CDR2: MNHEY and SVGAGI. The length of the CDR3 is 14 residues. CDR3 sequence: CASSYLREGNEQFF. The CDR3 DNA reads TGTGCCAGCAGTTACCTCAGGGAAGGCAATGAGCAGTTCTTC.

The DNA of the CDR3 is TGTGCCAGCAGCTTGGAGTATGGAACGCAGTATTTT. Its translation: CASSLEYGTQYF. This chain links TRBV5-6 with TRBJ2-3; D is unclear. Germline V gives CDR1 SGHDT, CDR2 YYEEEE. V was shortened by 0 bases and J by 9 bases, with 8 bases between the two germline ends. The CDR3 has 12 amino acids.

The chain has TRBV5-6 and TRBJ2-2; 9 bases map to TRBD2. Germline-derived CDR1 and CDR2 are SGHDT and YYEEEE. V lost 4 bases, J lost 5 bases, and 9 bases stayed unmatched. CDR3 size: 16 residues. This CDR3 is CASSHWGLALTGELFF. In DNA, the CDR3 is TGTGCCAGCAGCCACTGGGGACTAGCTTTAACCGGGGAGCTGTTTTTT. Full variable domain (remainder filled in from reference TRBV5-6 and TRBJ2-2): DAGVTQSPTHLIKTRGQQVTLRCSPKSGHDTVSWYQQALGQGPQFIFQYYEEEERQRGNFPDRFSGHQFPNYSSELNVNALLLGDSALYLCASSHWGLALTGELFFGEGSRLTVL.

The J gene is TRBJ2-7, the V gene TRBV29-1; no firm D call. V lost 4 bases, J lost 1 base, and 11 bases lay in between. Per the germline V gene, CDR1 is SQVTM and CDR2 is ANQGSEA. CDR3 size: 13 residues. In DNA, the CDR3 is TGCAGCGTTGTGGAGCTACGGTCCTACGAGCAGTACTTC. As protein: CSVVELRSYEQYF.

The CDR3 loop reads CASSTQIRGTSGRAPSYEQYF. As DNA, the CDR3 is TGTGCCAGCAGCACACAGATCCGTGGGACTAGCGGGAGGGCCCCCTCCTACGAGCAGTACTTC. This sequence joins TRBV9 and TRBJ2-7; 16 bases are shared with TRBD2. The length of the CDR3 is 21 residues. J was trimmed by 0 bases and V by 4 bases; bases with no gene match: 16. Germline assignment: CDR1 SGDLS and CDR2 YYNGEE.

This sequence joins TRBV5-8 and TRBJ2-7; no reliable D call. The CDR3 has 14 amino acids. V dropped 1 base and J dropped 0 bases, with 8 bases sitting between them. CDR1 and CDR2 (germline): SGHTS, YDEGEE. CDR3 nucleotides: TGTGCCAGCAGCTTGATGGGCGGCTCCTACGAGCAGTACTTC. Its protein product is CASSLMGGSYEQYF.

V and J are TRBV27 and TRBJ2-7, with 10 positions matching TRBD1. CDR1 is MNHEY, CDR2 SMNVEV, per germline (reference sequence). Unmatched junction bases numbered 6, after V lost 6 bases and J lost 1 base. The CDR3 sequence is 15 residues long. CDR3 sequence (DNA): TGTGCCAGCAGCCTGAGGGGACAGGGGTCCTACGAGCAGTACTTC. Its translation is CASSLRGQGSYEQYF.

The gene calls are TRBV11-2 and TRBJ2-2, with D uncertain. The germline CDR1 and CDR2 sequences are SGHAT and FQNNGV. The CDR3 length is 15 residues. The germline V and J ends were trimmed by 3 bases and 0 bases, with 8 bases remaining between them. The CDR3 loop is CASSFSSTNTGELFF. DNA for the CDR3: TGTGCCAGCAGCTTCAGCAGTACGAACACCGGGGAGCTGTTTTTT.

In nucleotides, the CDR3 is TGCGCCAGCAGTGAGTCTCCATCAGCCCCCCAGTTCTTC. It specifies CASSESPSAPQFF. V is TRBV10-1 and J is TRBJ2-1, with D unclear. Deletions cut 0 bases from V and 13 bases from J, with 13 bases between. The CDR3 is 13 residues long. Germline V gene lookup returns CDR1 WNHNN and CDR2 SYGVQD (reference sequence).

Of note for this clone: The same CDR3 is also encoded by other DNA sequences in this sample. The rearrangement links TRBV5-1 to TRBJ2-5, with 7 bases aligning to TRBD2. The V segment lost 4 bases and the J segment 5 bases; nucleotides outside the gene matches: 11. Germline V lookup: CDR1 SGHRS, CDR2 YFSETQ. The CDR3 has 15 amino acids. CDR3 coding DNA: TGCGCCAGCAGCCTGGTGGCGGGAGCACGGGAGACCCAGTACTTC. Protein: CASSLVAGARETQYF.

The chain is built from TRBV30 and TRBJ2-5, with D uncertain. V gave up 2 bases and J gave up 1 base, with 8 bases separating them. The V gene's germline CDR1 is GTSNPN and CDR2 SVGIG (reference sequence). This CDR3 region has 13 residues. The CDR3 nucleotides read TGTGCCTGGAGTTTAAAGGCCCAAGAGACCCAGTACTTC. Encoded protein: CAWSLKAQETQYF.

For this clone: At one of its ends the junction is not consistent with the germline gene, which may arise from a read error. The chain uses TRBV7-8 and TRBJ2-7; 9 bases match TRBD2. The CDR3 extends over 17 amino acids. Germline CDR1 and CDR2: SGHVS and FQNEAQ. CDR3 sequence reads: CASNLAAGGGRLYEQYF. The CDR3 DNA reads TGTGCCAGCAACTTAGCAGCGGGAGGAGGAAGACTCTACGAGCAGTACTTC.

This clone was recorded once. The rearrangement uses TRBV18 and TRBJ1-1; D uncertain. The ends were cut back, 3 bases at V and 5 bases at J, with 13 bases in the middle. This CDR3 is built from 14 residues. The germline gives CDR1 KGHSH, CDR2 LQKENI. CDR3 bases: TGTGCCAGCTCACCGCCCAGCCTTGGGACTGAAGCTTTCTTT. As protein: CASSPPSLGTEAFF.

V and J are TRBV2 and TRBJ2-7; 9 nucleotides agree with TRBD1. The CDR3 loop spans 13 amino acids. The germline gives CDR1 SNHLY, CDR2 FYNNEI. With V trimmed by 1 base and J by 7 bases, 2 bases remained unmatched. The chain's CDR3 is CASSEGTGDEQYF. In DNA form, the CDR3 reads TGTGCCAGCAGTGAAGGGACAGGGGATGAGCAGTACTTC.

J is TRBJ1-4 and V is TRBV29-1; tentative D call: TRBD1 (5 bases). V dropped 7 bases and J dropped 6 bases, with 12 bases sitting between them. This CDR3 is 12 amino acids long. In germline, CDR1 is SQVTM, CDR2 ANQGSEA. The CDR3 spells CSAHGADEKLFF. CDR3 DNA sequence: TGCAGCGCTCATGGGGCCGATGAAAAACTGTTTTTT. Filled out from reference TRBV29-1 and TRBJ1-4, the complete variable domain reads SAVISQKPSRDICQRGTSLTIQCQVDSQVTMMFWYRQQPGQSLTLIATANQGSEATYESGFVIDKFPISRPNLTFSTLTVSNMSPEDSSIYLCSAHGADEKLFFGSGTQLSVL.

The CDR3, as DNA: TGTGCCAGCAGCCCGCCGGGACAGGGATATGGCTACACCTTC. Amino acid sequence: CASSPPGQGYGYTF. The gene calls are TRBV7-8 and TRBJ1-2; 9 positions agree with TRBD1. The CDR3 is 14 amino acids. Germline-derived CDR1 and CDR2 are SGHVS and FQNEAQ. Trimming removed 5 bases from V and 5 bases from J; junction bases left unmatched: 6.

The CDR3 nucleotides are TGCAGCGTTGGCCACACCACAGATACGCAGTATTTT. Amino acid sequence: CSVGHTTDTQYF. The gene calls are TRBV29-1 and TRBJ2-3, with D unclear. Trimming pared 4 bases from V and 2 bases from J, leaving 7 bases between. Per the germline V gene, CDR1 is SQVTM and CDR2 is ANQGSEA. The CDR3 has 12 residues.

The CDR3 sequence is CASSLVGLAVIEQYF. CDR3 in DNA: TGTGCCAGCAGTTTGGTTGGACTAGCAGTAATCGAGCAGTACTTC. The V call is TRBV27, the J call TRBJ2-7, with 8 positions matching TRBD2. Germline V CDR1 and CDR2: MNHEY, SMNVEV (reference sequence). V gave up 3 bases and J gave up 6 bases; unmatched junction bases: 10. This CDR3 is 15 amino acids long.

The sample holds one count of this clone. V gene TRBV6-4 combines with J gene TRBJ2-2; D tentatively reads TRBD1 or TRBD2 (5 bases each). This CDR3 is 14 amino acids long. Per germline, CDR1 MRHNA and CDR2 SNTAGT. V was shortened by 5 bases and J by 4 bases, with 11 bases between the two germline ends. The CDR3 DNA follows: TGTGCCAGCAGTCGAGGGGAAGGCACCGGGGAGCTGTTTTTT. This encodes CASSRGEGTGELFF.

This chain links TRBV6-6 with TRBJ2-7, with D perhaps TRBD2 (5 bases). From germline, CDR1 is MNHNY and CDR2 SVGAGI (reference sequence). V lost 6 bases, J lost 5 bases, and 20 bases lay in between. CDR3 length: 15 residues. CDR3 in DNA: TGTGCCAGCAGGCGATCAAGTGTGGCCGGGAACGAGCAGTACTTC. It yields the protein CASRRSSVAGNEQYF.

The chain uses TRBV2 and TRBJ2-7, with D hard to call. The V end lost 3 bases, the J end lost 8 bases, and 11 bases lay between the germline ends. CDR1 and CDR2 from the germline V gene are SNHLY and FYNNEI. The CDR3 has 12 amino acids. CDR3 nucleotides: TGTGCCAGCAGTGACCGGCCGGTCCAGCAGTACTTC. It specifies CASSDRPVQQYF.

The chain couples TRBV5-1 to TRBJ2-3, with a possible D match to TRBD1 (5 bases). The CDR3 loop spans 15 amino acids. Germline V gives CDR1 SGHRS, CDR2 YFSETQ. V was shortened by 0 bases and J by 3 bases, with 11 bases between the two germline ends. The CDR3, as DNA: TGCGCCAGCAGCTTGGCCGACAGTAGGACAGATACGCAGTATTTT. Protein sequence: CASSLADSRTDTQYF.